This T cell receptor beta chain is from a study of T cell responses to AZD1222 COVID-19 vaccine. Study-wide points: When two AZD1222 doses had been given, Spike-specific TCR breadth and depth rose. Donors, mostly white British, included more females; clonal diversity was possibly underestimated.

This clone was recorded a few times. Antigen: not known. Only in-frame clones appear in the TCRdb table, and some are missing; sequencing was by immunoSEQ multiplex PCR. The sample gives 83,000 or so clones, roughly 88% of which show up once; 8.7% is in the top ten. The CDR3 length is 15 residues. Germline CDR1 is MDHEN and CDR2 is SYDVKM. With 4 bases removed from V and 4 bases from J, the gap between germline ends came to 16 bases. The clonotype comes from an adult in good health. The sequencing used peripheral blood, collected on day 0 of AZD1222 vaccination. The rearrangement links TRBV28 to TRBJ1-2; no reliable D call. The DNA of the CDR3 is TGTGCCAGCAGTTCCATCCTTAGGGCCGGCTATGGCTACACCTTC. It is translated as CASSSILRAGYGYTF.